This T cell receptor (beta chain) was recorded in a study of blood T cell repertoires in COVID-19. Study summary: The study drew acute and convalescent COVID-19 samples from the United States, Italy and Spain.

Sequencing was performed with immunoSEQ multiplex PCR; in TCRdb, only in-frame clones are kept and a portion is missing. The sample includes almost 400,000 clones, around 92% of them seen just once. From germline, CDR1 is LNHDA and CDR2 SQIVND (reference sequence). This CDR3 is built from 15 residues. V lost 7 bases and J lost 4; bases outside the gene matches: 10. Source material: PBMCs or T cells enriched from blood (not recorded which). The chain carries TRBV19 and TRBJ2-1, with TRBD2 matching 7 bases. This sequence originates from a woman aged 25 to 39 who had recovered from COVID-19. CDR3 nucleotides: TGTGCCAGTACCGAGCGGGGCCGCACGTACAATGAGCAGTTCTTC. Translation: CASTERGRTYNEQFF. The full variable domain, in which reference TRBV19 and TRBJ2-1 provide the parts outside the CDR3, is DGGITQSPKYLFRKEGQNVTLSCEQNLNHDAMYWYRQDPGQGLRLIYYSQIVNDFQKGDIAEGYSVSREKKESFPLTVTSAQKNPTAFYLCASTERGRTYNEQFFGPGTRLTVL.